Following are 22 T cell receptor beta chains from one sample sequenced in a study of a mutant IDH1 vaccine in newly diagnosed glioma. Time point denoted: baseline, week 1 (first vaccination visit). Treatment noted: pre-vaccination baseline after standard-of-care therapy. Profiled with immunoSEQ multiplex PCR; TCRdb holds only in-frame clones, not every one. The repertoire holds about 88,000 clones, with over 75% as singletons. This sample comprised PBMCs, obtained from a glioma patient treated with radiotherapy, temozolomide or both. The receptors were sampled from a man aged 35-49 years with glioma. Some clones in this sample may be carry-over from other donors' samples.

The chain employs TRBV5-4 and TRBJ1-1, with D possibly being TRBD1 (5 bases). CDR1 is SGHNT, CDR2 YYREEE, per germline (reference sequence). V dropped 0 bases and J dropped 4 bases, with 7 bases sitting between them. The CDR3 is 13 amino acids. CDR3 DNA: TGTGCCAGCAGCTTGGTAGGGGTCACTGAAGCTTTCTTT. It specifies CASSLVGVTEAFF.

This clone was counted between two and nine times. The gene calls are TRBV15 and TRBJ1-5; TRBD1 matches 7 bases. V shed 0 bases, J shed 4 bases, and the junction held 3 bases outside the gene matches. This CDR3 contains 15 residues. The V gene's germline CDR1 is LNHNV and CDR2 YYDKDF (reference sequence). In nucleotides, the CDR3 is TGTGCCACCAGCAGAGACGACAGGGTGAATCAGCCCCAGCATTTT. It encodes CATSRDDRVNQPQHF.

The chain is built from TRBV30 and TRBJ2-2; no clear D gene. V was shortened by 4 bases and J by 4 bases, with 13 bases between the two germline ends. From germline, CDR1 is GTSNPN and CDR2 SVGIG (reference sequence). This CDR3 region has 14 residues. This CDR3 reads CAWKRQDFTGELFF. CDR3 nucleotide sequence: TGTGCCTGGAAGAGGCAGGATTTCACCGGGGAGCTGTTTTTT.

The chain carries TRBV7-9 and TRBJ1-4; 7 bases align to TRBD1. This CDR3 has 13 amino acids. V dropped 5 bases and J dropped 8; count of bases not matched to a gene: 5. The germline V gene encodes CDR1 SEHNR and CDR2 FQNEAQ (reference sequence). The CDR3 is CASSPSQGEKLFF. Here the CDR3 DNA reads TGTGCCAGCAGCCCCTCACAGGGGGAAAAACTGTTTTTT.

The rearrangement links TRBV19 to TRBJ2-2, with a weak D call TRBD2 (5 bases). The germline V and J ends were trimmed by 3 bases and 6 bases, with 8 bases remaining between them. This CDR3 is 13 amino acids long. In germline, CDR1 is LNHDA, CDR2 SQIVND (reference sequence). The CDR3 spells CASSILGAGELFF. The DNA of the CDR3 is TGTGCCAGTAGTATTTTGGGAGCCGGGGAGCTGTTTTTT.

The chain has TRBV6-5 and TRBJ1-1; no definite D call. The length of the CDR3 is 12 residues. V lost 8 bases and J 1 base, leaving 8 bases between the germline ends. The germline CDR1 and CDR2 sequences are MNHEY and SVGAGI. CDR3 sequence reads: CASSGSNTEAFF. The CDR3 bases are TGTGCCAGCTCGGGTTCGAACACTGAAGCTTTCTTT.

This clone was recorded only once. The DNA for the CDR3 is TGTGCCAGCAGCCTCGAGGGGAGACAGGGTTACTTC. It codes for CASSLEGRQGYF. The rearrangement joins TRBV7-9 to TRBJ2-5; 7 positions match TRBD1. J gave up 14 bases and V 5 bases, and 11 bases lay outside the gene matches. CDR1 is SEHNR and CDR2 is FQNEAQ in the germline V gene (reference sequence). The CDR3 spans 12 residues.

A single count supports this clone. The genes are TRBV19 and TRBJ1-2; unclear D gene. CDR1 and CDR2 from the germline V gene are LNHDA and SQIVND (reference sequence). V was pared by 3 bases and J by 0 bases, with 11 bases between. The CDR3 has 15 residues. CDR3: CASSIYREANYGYTF. CDR3 sequence (DNA): TGTGCCAGTAGTATCTACCGGGAGGCTAACTATGGCTACACCTTC.

The CDR3 loop is CASSPTGNTGGYGYTF. In DNA form, the CDR3 reads TGCGCCAGCAGCCCGACCGGAAATACAGGGGGCTATGGCTACACCTTC. This chain joins TRBV5-1 and TRBJ1-2; 8 bases map to TRBD1. The germline V gene has CDR1 SGHRS and CDR2 YFSETQ. J was trimmed by 4 bases and V by 4 bases; bases with no gene match: 12. The CDR3 is 16 residues long.

The V and J genes are TRBV2 and TRBJ2-1, with no clear D. CDR3 size: 13 residues. Deletions cut 6 bases from V and 5 bases from J, with 11 bases between. Germline CDR1 SNHLY, CDR2 FYNNEI. Here the CDR3 DNA reads TGTGCCAGCAGAAACAGCCCAAACAATGAGCAGTTCTTC. It codes for CASRNSPNNEQFF.

The chain carries TRBV9 and TRBJ2-5; D unresolved. V was pared by 3 bases and J by 0 bases, with 6 bases between. The germline V gene encodes CDR1 SGDLS and CDR2 YYNGEE. The CDR3 sequence is 13 residues long. The CDR3 reads CASSEINQETQYF. CDR3 sequence (DNA): TGTGCCAGCAGCGAGATAAACCAAGAGACCCAGTACTTC.

The chain has TRBV6-1 and TRBJ1-1; the D gene is possibly TRBD1 (5 bases). The V end lost 7 bases, the J end lost 0 bases, and 12 bases lay between the germline ends. Germline V gene lookup returns CDR1 MNHNS and CDR2 SASEGT. This CDR3 is built from 14 residues. The CDR3 DNA follows: TGTGCCAGCACTCCGGGACTGTTGAACACTGAAGCTTTCTTT. It translates to CASTPGLLNTEAFF.

This chain links TRBV6-5 with TRBJ1-1; D is unclear. Trimming removed 2 bases at V and 0 bases at J, with 7 bases between. The germline V gene has CDR1 MNHEY and CDR2 SVGAGI. The CDR3 length is 14 residues. CDR3 in DNA: TGTGCCAGCAGTTACGCCGGGATGAACACTGAAGCTTTCTTT. Translation gives CASSYAGMNTEAFF.

This chain joins TRBV2 and TRBJ2-3, with 7 nucleotides matching TRBD1. With V trimmed by 6 bases and J by 1 base, 1 base remained unmatched. The length of the CDR3 is 13 residues. The V gene's germline CDR1 is SNHLY and CDR2 FYNNEI. For the CDR3, the DNA is TGTGCCAGCAGCGGACAGGGCACAGATACGCAGTATTTT. It is translated as CASSGQGTDTQYF.

V and J are TRBV29-1 and TRBJ2-6; possible D gene TRBD2, 5 bases. The CDR3 is 17 amino acids. CDR1 and CDR2 (germline): SQVTM, ANQGSEA. The V end lost 1 base, the J end lost 3 bases, and 16 bases lay between the germline ends. DNA of the CDR3: TGCAGCGTTGAAGCGGGGAAGGCCCTAGGTGGGGCCAACGTCCTGACTTTC. It specifies CSVEAGKALGGANVLTF. Variable domain in full (rest from reference TRBV29-1 and TRBJ2-6): SAVISQKPSRDICQRGTSLTIQCQVDSQVTMMFWYRQQPGQSLTLIATANQGSEATYESGFVIDKFPISRPNLTFSTLTVSNMSPEDSSIYLCSVEAGKALGGANVLTFGAGSRLTVL.

The chain carries TRBV29-1 and TRBJ2-1; D perhaps matches TRBD2 (5 bases). Germline loops: CDR1 SQVTM, CDR2 ANQGSEA. CDR3 length: 14 amino acids. V was clipped by 7 bases and J by 9 bases, with 22 bases between them. CDR3 DNA sequence: TGCAGCGCACGCACTATTGGAGGTAGCAGTGAGCAGTTCTTC. This codes for CSARTIGGSSEQFF.

The gene calls are TRBV2 and TRBJ2-2; D tentatively reads TRBD1 or TRBD2 (5 bases each). Looked up from germline, CDR1 is SNHLY and CDR2 is FYNNEI. The V end was cut by 7 bases, the J end by 2 bases, with 11 bases between. CDR3 size: 14 residues. CDR3 bases: TGTGCCAGCAAGGGAGACAGTAACACCGGGGAGCTGTTTTTT. It encodes CASKGDSNTGELFF.

The sample holds a few counts of this clone. The chain is built from TRBV4-1 and TRBJ1-3, with TRBD1 matching over 7 bases. Germline CDR1 reads MGHRA; CDR2 reads YSYEKL. The CDR3 is 17 residues long. Unmatched junction bases numbered 9, after V lost 4 bases and J lost 0 bases. The CDR3 DNA follows: TGCGCCAGCAGCCGGAACCCGGGACAGCTCTCTGGAAACACCATATATTTT. Its translation is CASSRNPGQLSGNTIYF.

J is TRBJ2-5 and V is TRBV27; 7 bases are shared with TRBD2. The germline V gene encodes CDR1 MNHEY and CDR2 SMNVEV (reference sequence). Trimming cost V 5 bases and J 5 bases; bases outside gene matches: 11. The CDR3 is made up of 15 amino acids. The CDR3 DNA reads as TGTGCCAGCAGTCCCTCGGGGGAGGGAGAGGAGACCCAGTACTTC. This gives the protein CASSPSGEGEETQYF.

V is TRBV20-1 and J is TRBJ1-2; D is unresolved. CDR3 length: 11 residues. The V end lost 6 bases, the J end lost 3 bases, and 8 bases lay between the germline ends. Germline V gene data show CDR1 as DFQATT and CDR2 as SNEGSKA (reference sequence). The CDR3 spells CSALLDYGYTF. CDR3 bases: TGCAGTGCCCTCCTGGACTATGGCTACACCTTC.

The V gene is TRBV27, the J gene TRBJ1-2; no definite D call. The CDR3 runs to 14 residues. Trimming took 4 bases from V and 8 from J, leaving 17 bases between them. Per the germline V gene, CDR1 is MNHEY and CDR2 is SMNVEV (reference sequence). For the CDR3, the DNA is TGTGCCAGCAGTTCCAACGGGAACATTGAAGGCTACACCTTC. It is translated as CASSSNGNIEGYTF.

The CDR3 sequence is CASSPQSVEKLFF. Written as DNA, the CDR3 is TGTGCCAGCAGTCCACAGTCTGTAGAAAAACTGTTTTTT. The V gene is TRBV6-5, the J gene TRBJ1-4; D is undetermined. V lost 5 bases and J 8 bases, leaving 12 bases between the germline ends. This CDR3 spans 13 amino acids. Germline V CDR1 and CDR2: MNHEY, SVGAGI.